These 14 T cell receptor beta chains share one sample of origin, sequenced in a study of cytomegalovirus exposure and HLA in healthy donors. PCR involved 60 Vbeta and 13 Jbeta primers. The assay was immunoSEQ multiplex PCR, and TCRdb's table has in-frame clones only and misses some. The repertoire holds about 150,000 clones, with around 78% as singletons. Material: PBMCs. Receptor source: a woman aged 50 to 60 in good health and CMV-seropositive.

This clone turned up a few times. The sample carries other DNA sequences with the same CDR3. The chain combines TRBV5-1 with TRBJ2-7; 11 nucleotides align to TRBD2. This CDR3 comprises 14 residues. Germline V gene lookup returns CDR1 SGHRS and CDR2 YFSETQ. V lost 1 base and J lost 4; bases outside the gene matches: 1. The CDR3 loop is CASSLTSGGYEQYF. In DNA, the CDR3 is TGCGCCAGCAGCTTGACTAGCGGGGGTTACGAGCAGTACTTC.

V gene TRBV6-5 combines with J gene TRBJ2-4, with 7 bases lining up with TRBD2. Germline V gives CDR1 MNHEY, CDR2 SVGAGI. Unmatched junction bases numbered 2, after V lost 0 bases and J lost 0 bases. The CDR3 runs to 16 residues. CDR3 loop: CASSYSRGIAKNIQYF. As DNA, the CDR3 is TGTGCCAGCAGTTACTCGCGGGGGATAGCCAAAAACATTCAGTACTTC.

This clone has only a few counts. The chain recombines TRBV11-3 with TRBJ2-1; D gene ambiguous. Trimming took 5 bases from V and 6 from J, leaving 14 bases between them. Germline V gene data show CDR1 as SGHNT and CDR2 as YENEEA. This CDR3 is built from 14 residues. CDR3 DNA sequence: TGTGCCAGCAGCCTTAGCCCCGGGTCCAATGAGCAGTTCTTC. This translates into CASSLSPGSNEQFF.

The chain uses TRBV7-8 and TRBJ2-1; D gene unclear. V lost 1 base and J lost 4, with 11 bases in between. Looked up from germline, CDR1 is SGHVS and CDR2 is FQNEAQ. CDR3 length equals 15 residues. CDR3 in DNA: TGTGCCAGCAGCTTAGGATTAGCTGGGTACAATGAGCAGTTCTTC. Protein: CASSLGLAGYNEQFF.

This chain connects TRBV5-1 to TRBJ2-1, with 9 bases matching TRBD2. CDR3 size: 18 residues. J lost 0 bases, V lost 7 bases, and 14 bases had no gene match. Germline lookup yields CDR1 SGHRS and CDR2 YFSETQ. The CDR3 region is CASCPSGGPLSSYNEQFF. The CDR3 bases are TGCGCCAGCTGCCCGAGCGGGGGGCCTTTAAGCTCCTACAATGAGCAGTTCTTC.

V gene TRBV11-2 combines with J gene TRBJ2-7; D is ambiguous. The CDR3 length is 14 residues. CDR1 and CDR2 from the germline V gene are SGHAT and FQNNGV. Trimming took 1 base from V and 2 from J, leaving 9 bases between them. The CDR3: CASSLVGSTYEQYF. In DNA form, the CDR3 reads TGTGCCAGCAGCTTAGTGGGCAGTACCTACGAGCAGTACTTC.

The V and J genes are TRBV2 and TRBJ2-7, with TRBD2 as a possible D gene (6 bases). In germline, CDR1 is SNHLY, CDR2 FYNNEI. Trimming pared 4 bases from V and 1 base from J, leaving 14 bases between. The CDR3 sequence is 15 residues long. This chain's CDR3 is CASSGRGTGSYEQYF. The DNA for the CDR3 is TGTGCCAGCAGTGGGCGCGGGACTGGGTCCTACGAGCAGTACTTC.

The chain uses TRBV4-2 and TRBJ1-5; 7 nucleotides align to TRBD1. Germline V gene lookup returns CDR1 LGHNA and CDR2 YNFKEQ. J was trimmed by 2 bases and V by 4 bases; bases with no gene match: 2. The CDR3 is 14 residues long. CDR3 loop: CASSPDRGNQPQHF. CDR3 bases: TGTGCCAGCAGCCCTGACAGGGGCAATCAGCCCCAGCATTTT.

The chain recombines TRBV4-1 with TRBJ1-6, with 8 bases identical to TRBD1. The V segment lost 2 bases and the J segment 7 bases; nucleotides outside the gene matches: 7. Looked up from germline, CDR1 is MGHRA and CDR2 is YSYEKL. The CDR3 runs to 16 residues. CDR3 protein: CASSQFDRGGNSPLHF. In DNA form, the CDR3 reads TGCGCCAGCAGCCAATTTGACAGGGGTGGCAATTCACCCCTCCACTTT.

V and J are TRBV6-1 and TRBJ1-2, with D hard to call. CDR3 length: 14 amino acids. Trimming cost V 3 bases and J 2 bases, with 10 bases left between them. The germline gives CDR1 MNHNS, CDR2 SASEGT. CDR3 bases: TGTGCCAGCAGTGAGCAGAGCGTCAACTATGGCTACACCTTC. Translation gives CASSEQSVNYGYTF.

The gene calls are TRBV28 and TRBJ2-7, with 8 positions matching TRBD1. The CDR3 is 13 amino acids. With 2 bases clipped from V and 6 bases from J, the junction kept 3 bases outside the gene matches. The germline V gene encodes CDR1 MDHEN and CDR2 SYDVKM. For the CDR3, the DNA is TGTGCCAGCAGTTTAAATACAGGGGGCGAGCAGTACTTC. Translation gives CASSLNTGGEQYF.

The chain has TRBV19 and TRBJ2-3; 13 bases are shared with TRBD2. Germline V gene lookup returns CDR1 LNHDA and CDR2 SQIVND (reference sequence). There are 17 residues in the CDR3. The junction had 8 bases not matched to a gene; V was cut back by 6 bases and J by 2 bases. CDR3 DNA: TGTGCCAGTAGCGATTCTACTAGCGGGGGGGCCACAGATACGCAGTATTTT. It codes for CASSDSTSGGATDTQYF.

This chain joins TRBV19 and TRBJ2-3, with TRBD2 matching over 9 bases. Unmatched junction bases numbered 10, after V lost 3 bases and J lost 0 bases. The CDR3 contains 18 residues. CDR1 LNHDA and CDR2 SQIVND come from the germline V gene (reference sequence). The CDR3 is CASSILASGASSTDTQYF. DNA for the CDR3: TGTGCCAGTAGTATTTTGGCTAGCGGGGCCTCTAGCACAGATACGCAGTATTTT. Using reference TRBV19 and TRBJ2-3 for the parts outside the CDR3, the full variable domain is DGGITQSPKYLFRKEGQNVTLSCEQNLNHDAMYWYRQDPGQGLRLIYYSQIVNDFQKGDIAEGYSVSREKKESFPLTVTSAQKNPTAFYLCASSILASGASSTDTQYFGPGTRLTVL.

The chain employs TRBV27 and TRBJ2-3; D is possibly TRBD1 (6 bases). Germline CDR1 and CDR2: MNHEY and SMNVEV (reference sequence). With 6 bases removed from V and 0 bases from J, the gap between germline ends came to 16 bases. This CDR3 contains 16 residues. The CDR3 bases are TGTGCCAGCAGAGCTTATCCGGACAGAAGCACAGATACGCAGTATTTT. Protein sequence: CASRAYPDRSTDTQYF.